The rows below give T cell receptor beta chains drawn from one sample of a study of cytomegalovirus exposure and HLA in healthy donors. The data were produced by immunoSEQ multiplex PCR, yet TCRdb's version contains in-frame clones alone and is incomplete. The table shows some 160,000 clones, with roughly 80% occurring only once. The specimen was PBMCs. Receptor source: a man aged 40-49 years in good health and CMV-seronegative. Each CDR3 is given with its conserved first and last residue. Each record gives: V gene, J gene, clone size, D gene, CDR3 protein, CDR3 DNA. The D gene is left open where the match is weak. Clone size is not always given. Where it is, it says once, few, many or a class for expanded clones.

TRBV6-6	TRBJ1-1	-	-	CASSYGQHMNTEAFF	TGTGCCAGCAGTTATGGACAGCACATGAACACTGAAGCTTTCTTT
TRBV18	TRBJ2-7	-	-	CASSTKGLEQYF	TGTGCCAGCTCCACTAAGGGGCTCGAGCAGTACTTC
TRBV9	TRBJ1-3	-	-	CASSPRDSGSGNTIYF	TGTGCCAGCAGCCCGCGGGACTCGGGCTCTGGAAACACCATATATTTT
TRBV6-5	TRBJ1-1	-	-	CASTRGHGDTEAFF	TGTGCCAGCACCCGAGGGCACGGCGACACTGAAGCTTTCTTT
TRBV4-3	TRBJ2-7	-	-	CASSQAQGSPHEQYF	TGCGCCAGCAGCCAAGCACAGGGAAGCCCCCACGAGCAGTACTTC
TRBV4-3	TRBJ2-7	once	TRBD2	CASSQGVIGTYLAGDYEQYF	TGCGCCAGCAGCCAAGGGGTAATCGGGACATATCTAGCGGGAGACTACGAGCAGTACTTC
TRBV27	TRBJ1-2	few	TRBD1	CASSPRYRGRYGYTF	TGTGCCAGCAGTCCACGGTACAGGGGGAGGTATGGCTACACCTTC
TRBV4-1	TRBJ2-2	-	TRBD2	CASSHPLSGANTGELFF	TGCGCCAGCAGCCACCCTCTAAGCGGGGCAAACACCGGGGAGCTGTTTTTT
TRBV7-2	TRBJ1-1	-	TRBD1	CASSPWTGRNTEAFF	TGTGCCAGCAGCCCATGGACAGGGCGCAACACTGAAGCTTTCTTT
TRBV29-1	TRBJ2-3	-	-	CSVTRGYGGDTQYF	TGCAGCGTTACACGAGGGTACGGGGGAGATACGCAGTATTTT
TRBV5-4	TRBJ2-3	-	-	CASSSGPDTQYF	TGTGCCAGCAGCTCGGGTCCAGATACGCAGTATTTT
TRBV27	TRBJ1-2	once	TRBD1	CASRYGQGAGYTF	TGTGCCAGCCGTTATGGACAGGGGGCTGGCTACACCTTC
TRBV7-9	TRBJ1-1	once	-	CASSHETSNTEAFF	TGTGCCAGCAGCCATGAAACATCGAACACTGAAGCTTTCTTT
TRBV2	TRBJ2-1	-	-	CASAYGGLGFF	TGTGCCAGCGCCTACGGGGGGCTCGGGTTCTTC
TRBV6-4	TRBJ2-7	few	-	CASSDNRSYEQYF	TGTGCCAGCAGTGATAACAGGAGCTACGAGCAGTACTTC
TRBV29-1	TRBJ1-2	-	TRBD1	CSVGTGGYGYTF	TGCAGCGTCGGGACAGGGGGCTATGGCTACACCTTC
TRBV7-2	TRBJ2-7	-	TRBD2	CASSLAQRRLAGGEQYF	TGTGCCAGCAGCTTAGCGCAGCGAAGACTAGCGGGGGGAGAGCAGTACTTC
TRBV7-9	TRBJ1-4	-	-	CASSRTANNEKLFF	TGTGCCAGCAGCCGGACAGCTAACAATGAAAAACTGTTTTTT
TRBV27	TRBJ1-5	-	-	CASSLSPGVGNQPQHF	TGTGCCAGCAGTTTATCCCCGGGTGTAGGCAATCAGCCCCAGCATTTT
TRBV19	TRBJ2-7	once	TRBD2	CASRPLAGGPEQYF	TGTGCCAGTAGACCACTAGCGGGAGGGCCCGAGCAGTACTTC
TRBV30	TRBJ2-4	-	TRBD1	CAWTGTGGSAAKNIQYF	TGTGCCTGGACTGGGACAGGGGGTTCGGCGGCCAAAAACATTCAGTACTTC
TRBV19	TRBJ2-5	few	-	CASSIGSSQETQYF	TGTGCCAGTAGTATAGGGTCTAGCCAAGAGACCCAGTACTTC
TRBV7-2	TRBJ2-1	-	TRBD2	CASSLAGTSVYEQFF	TGTGCCAGCAGCTTAGCAGGGACTAGTGTGTATGAGCAGTTCTTC
TRBV6-1	TRBJ1-5	few	TRBD1	CASTGQGYQPQHF	TGTGCCAGCACGGGACAGGGGTACCAGCCCCAGCATTTT
TRBV6-1	TRBJ2-7	-	-	CASSGSNWGGRREQYF	TGTGCCAGCAGTGGGTCAAATTGGGGCGGAAGAAGGGAGCAGTACTTC
TRBV4-1	TRBJ1-1	-	TRBD1	CASRGTGGTEAFF	TGCGCCAGCAGAGGGACAGGGGGCACTGAAGCTTTCTTT
TRBV2	TRBJ1-1	-	TRBD1	CASREGQANTEAFF	TGTGCCAGCAGGGAGGGACAGGCGAACACTGAAGCTTTCTTT
TRBV29-1	TRBJ2-4	-	TRBD1	CSVEMTGVGIQYF	TGCAGCGTTGAAATGACAGGGGTGGGCATTCAGTACTTC
TRBV7-8	TRBJ2-2	few	-	CASSLGQFANTGELFF	TGTGCCAGCAGCCTCGGACAGTTCGCGAACACCGGGGAGCTGTTTTTT
TRBV5-1	TRBJ2-5	-	-	CASSYGSGNQETQYF	TGCGCCAGCAGCTATGGGTCGGGGAACCAAGAGACCCAGTACTTC
TRBV18	TRBJ1-2	-	TRBD1	CASLLTGGNGYTF	TGTGCCAGCTTGCTCACAGGGGGCAATGGCTACACCTTC
TRBV4-3	TRBJ1-4	-	-	CASSQDFRVLNEKLFF	TGCGCCAGCAGCCAAGATTTCAGGGTACTAAATGAAAAACTGTTTTTT
TRBV29-1	TRBJ1-1	-	-	CSVLEGRGNTEAFF	TGCAGCGTTTTAGAGGGCAGGGGGAACACTGAAGCTTTCTTT
TRBV5-4	TRBJ2-4	-	TRBD1	CASRGGQGSIQYF	TGTGCCAGCAGAGGTGGACAGGGGAGCATTCAGTACTTC
TRBV30	TRBJ2-6	-	-	CAWRFFSGANVLTF	TGTGCCTGGAGATTCTTTTCTGGGGCCAACGTCCTGACTTTC
TRBV11-3	TRBJ1-3	-	TRBD1	CASSDRGSSGNTIYF	TGTGCCAGCAGCGACAGGGGAAGCTCTGGAAACACCATATATTTT
TRBV7-8	TRBJ1-5	-	-	CASSLWGDQPQHF	TGTGCCAGCAGCTTATGGGGGGATCAGCCCCAGCATTTT